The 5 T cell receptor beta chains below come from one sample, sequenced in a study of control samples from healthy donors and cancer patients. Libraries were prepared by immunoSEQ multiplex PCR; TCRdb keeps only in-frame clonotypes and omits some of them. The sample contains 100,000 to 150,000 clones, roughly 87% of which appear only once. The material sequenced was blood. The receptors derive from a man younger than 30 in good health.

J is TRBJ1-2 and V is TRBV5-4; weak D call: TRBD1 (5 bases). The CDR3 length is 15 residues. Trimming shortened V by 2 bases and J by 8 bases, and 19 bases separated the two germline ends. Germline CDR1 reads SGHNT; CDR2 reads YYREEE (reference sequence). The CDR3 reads CASSFSNQGLRGYTF. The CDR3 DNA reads TGTGCCAGCAGCTTTAGTAATCAGGGATTGCGGGGCTACACCTTC.

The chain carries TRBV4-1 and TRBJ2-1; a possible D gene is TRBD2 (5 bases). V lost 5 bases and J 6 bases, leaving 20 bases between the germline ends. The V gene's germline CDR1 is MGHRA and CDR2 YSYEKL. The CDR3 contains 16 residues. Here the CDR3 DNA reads TGCGCCAGCAGCGTTGAAACCGGGATTCGCGTCAATGAGCAGTTCTTC. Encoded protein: CASSVETGIRVNEQFF.

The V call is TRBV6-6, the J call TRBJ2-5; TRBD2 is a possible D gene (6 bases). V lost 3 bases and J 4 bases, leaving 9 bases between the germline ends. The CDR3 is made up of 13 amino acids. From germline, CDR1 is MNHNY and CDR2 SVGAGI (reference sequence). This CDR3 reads CASSYQGGETQYF. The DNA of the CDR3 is TGTGCCAGCAGTTATCAGGGAGGAGAGACCCAGTACTTC.

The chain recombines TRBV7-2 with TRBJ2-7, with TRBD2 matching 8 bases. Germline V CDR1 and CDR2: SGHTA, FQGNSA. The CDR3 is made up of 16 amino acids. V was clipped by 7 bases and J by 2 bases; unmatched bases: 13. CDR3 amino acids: CASNRRVGRAPYEQYF. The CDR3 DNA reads TGTGCCAGCAACCGACGGGTCGGGAGGGCCCCCTACGAGCAGTACTTC.

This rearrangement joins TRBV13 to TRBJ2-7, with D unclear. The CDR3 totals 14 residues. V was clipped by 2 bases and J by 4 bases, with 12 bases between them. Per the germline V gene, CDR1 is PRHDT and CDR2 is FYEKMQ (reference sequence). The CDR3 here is CASSLNQPDYEQYF. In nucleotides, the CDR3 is TGTGCCAGCAGCTTAAACCAGCCCGATTACGAGCAGTACTTC. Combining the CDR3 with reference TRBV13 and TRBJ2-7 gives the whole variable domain AAGVIQSPRHLIKEKRETATLKCYPIPRHDTVYWYQQGPGQDPQFLISFYEKMQSDKGSIPDRFSAQQFSDYHSELNMSSLELGDSALYFCASSLNQPDYEQYFGPGTRLTVT.